This is a list of T cell receptor beta chains from one sample in a study of blood T cell repertoires in COVID-19. The protocol was immunoSEQ multiplex PCR, while the TCRdb copy is restricted to in-frame clones and leaves out a portion. The sample lists roughly 100,000 clones, roughly four fifths occurring once. Source material: peripheral blood. The receptors derive from a woman between 70 and 85 years old with acute or convalescent COVID-19. CDR3s include the opening cysteine and the closing phenylalanine or tryptophan. A D gene is named only where the DNA matches it firmly. A row's size may be missing; if present it is once, few, many or a size class.

D,V,size,J,DNA,CDR3
-,TRBV4-3,-,TRBJ1-2,TGCGCCAGCAGCCAAGATCTGGGGCCTAACTATGGCTACACCTTC,CASSQDLGPNYGYTF
-,TRBV5-5,-,TRBJ2-7,TGTGCCAGCTCCGCGCTAGCCTCCTACGAGCAGTACTTC,CASSALASYEQYF
TRBD2,TRBV29-1,-,TRBJ2-2,TGCAGCGTTCAGAGGGTCGGCGGGAGGGCCGTGACCGGGGAGCTGTTTTTT,CSVQRVGGRAVTGELFF
TRBD1,TRBV19,-,TRBJ1-1,TGTGCCAGTAGTACCCCGACAGGGGAAATTGGTGAAGCTTTCTTT,CASSTPTGEIGEAFF
TRBD2,TRBV3-1/TRBV3-2,-,TRBJ2-7,TGTGCCAGCAGCCCGGGACTAGAGATGGGCGAGCAGTACTTC,CASSPGLEMGEQYF
-,TRBV21-1,once,TRBJ2-1,TGTGCCAGCAGCAGACCGACAGGGGAAGATGAGCAGTTCTTC,CASSRPTGEDEQFF
TRBD2,TRBV30,-,TRBJ2-1,TGTGCCTGGAGGGAACTAGCGGGAGAATACAATGAGCAGTTCTTC,CAWRELAGEYNEQFF
TRBD1,TRBV30,-,TRBJ2-5,TGTGCCTGGAGTCACGGGACAGGGAGCCTCCAAGAGACCCAGTACTTC,CAWSHGTGSLQETQYF
-,TRBV5-4,few,TRBJ1-6,TGTGCCAGCAGCCAGGACGGGAGCTCCTATAATTCACCCCTCCACTTT,CASSQDGSSYNSPLHF
TRBD1,TRBV9,-,TRBJ2-2,TGTGCCAGCAGCATCGGACAGGGGTCCAACACCGGGGAGCTGTTTTTT,CASSIGQGSNTGELFF
-,TRBV10-3,-,TRBJ1-2,TGTGCCATCAGTGGCGGGCAGGACTATGGCTACACCTTC,CAISGGQDYGYTF
TRBD1,TRBV6-2/TRBV6-3,-,TRBJ1-5,TGTGCCAGCAGTTTTTTTGGACAGGGCGGTCAGCCCCAGCATTTT,CASSFFGQGGQPQHF
-,TRBV9,once,TRBJ2-3,TGTGCCAGCAGCCCACGGGGCGGGATTGGAGCCACAGATACGCAGTATTTT,CASSPRGGIGATDTQYF
-,TRBV5-6,-,TRBJ1-1,TGTGCCAGCAGCTTGGCCGGACACCGAGAAGCTTTCTTT,CASSLAGHREAFF
TRBD1,TRBV11-2,once,TRBJ1-1,TGTGCCAGCAGCTGGGACAGGGGGCGGCCTGAAGCTTTCTTT,CASSWDRGRPEAFF
TRBD2,TRBV7-2,-,TRBJ2-1,TGTGCCAGCAGCTTAAGGGGACTAGCGGACAATGAGCAGTTCTTC,CASSLRGLADNEQFF
TRBD1,TRBV15,-,TRBJ1-4,TGTGCCACCAGCAGAGATGGGGGACAGGGGGCGGAGGGAAAACTGTTTTTT,CATSRDGGQGAEGKLFF
-,TRBV4-3,-,TRBJ2-3,TGCGCCAGCAGCCAAGTACCCGCCGCCGTCGGGGGTCCAGATACGCAGTATTTT,CASSQVPAAVGGPDTQYF
TRBD2,TRBV3-1/TRBV3-2,-,TRBJ2-1,TGTGCCAGCAGCCCGGGACTAGCGGGAGCGGGTGAGCAGTTCTTC,CASSPGLAGAGEQFF
TRBD1,TRBV4-3,-,TRBJ1-6,TGCGCCAGCAGCCAAGCCGATTCCCGGGACAGATATTCACCCCTCCACTTT,CASSQADSRDRYSPLHF
-,TRBV15,-,TRBJ1-3,TGTGCCACCAGCAACCACAGGGCTGGAAACACCATATATTTT,CATSNHRAGNTIYF
-,TRBV10-3,-,TRBJ1-1,TGTGCCATCAGTGAGCGAGGGAAAGATAGACTGAACACTGAAGCTTTCTTT,CAISERGKDRLNTEAFF
TRBD1,TRBV11-2,-,TRBJ1-4,TGTGCCACCCCGACAGGGGGACTTGAAAAACTGTTTTTT,CATPTGGLEKLFF
-,TRBV19,-,TRBJ1-5,TGTGCCAGTAGTATCGACCAGGCAAATCAGCCCCAGCATTTT,CASSIDQANQPQHF
-,TRBV27,-,TRBJ2-5,TGTGCCAGCAGGAGGGGGGGGTCAAGTGGAGAGACCCAGTACTTC,CASRRGGSSGETQYF
-,TRBV9,medium-sized,TRBJ1-2,TGTGCCAGCAGCCCCGACCCGGGACATCGAAGGAGTCACACCTTC,CASSPDPGHRRSHTF
TRBD1,TRBV6-5,-,TRBJ2-7,TGTGCCAGCAGGGTACCGGGACAGGCCCCCTACGAGCAGTACTTC,CASRVPGQAPYEQYF
-,TRBV7-7,few,TRBJ2-7,TGTGCCAGCAGCTCCGGACGGGGCTACGAGCAGTACTTC,CASSSGRGYEQYF
TRBD2,TRBV19,-,TRBJ2-2,TGTGCCAGTAGGACTAGCGGGAATGGGGCCGGGGAGCTGTTTTTT,CASRTSGNGAGELFF
-,TRBV4-1,once,TRBJ2-2,TGCGCCAGCAGCCGCGGTGTAAACGCGAACACCGGGGAGCTGTTTTTT,CASSRGVNANTGELFF
TRBD1,TRBV7-6,few,TRBJ1-6,TGTGCCAGCAGCGTAGGGACAGGGAATTCACCCCTCCACTTT,CASSVGTGNSPLHF
-,TRBV7-8,few,TRBJ1-6,TGTGCCAGCAGCTTAGTAGGGCAGGGTTATTCACCCCTCCACTTT,CASSLVGQGYSPLHF
-,TRBV19,-,TRBJ2-2,TGTGCCAGTAGTATACGAGGCACCGGGGAGCTGTTTTTT,CASSIRGTGELFF
-,TRBV29-1,-,TRBJ1-1,TGCAGCACACATAGGAGGAACACTGAAGCTTTCTTT,CSTHRRNTEAFF
TRBD2,TRBV9,-,TRBJ2-1,TGTGCCAGCAGCCCCATAGCGGGTAACAATGAGCAGTTCTTC,CASSPIAGNNEQFF
-,TRBV27,-,TRBJ2-2,TGTGCCTCCGTTGGGAGGGGGGGTCGAAACACCGGGGAGCTGTTTTTT,CASVGRGGRNTGELFF
TRBD2,TRBV2,-,TRBJ2-2,TGTGCCAGCAGTGAACTAGCGGGTCCGAACACCGGGGAGCTGTTTTTT,CASSELAGPNTGELFF
TRBD1,TRBV28,-,TRBJ1-1,TGTGCCAGCAGTTACGACAGGGACACTGAAGCTTTCTTT,CASSYDRDTEAFF
-,TRBV28,-,TRBJ1-1,TGTGCCAGCAGTTTAGCATCTTACTCGAACACTGAAGCTTTCTTT,CASSLASYSNTEAFF
TRBD2,TRBV11-3,-,TRBJ2-7,TGTGCCAGCAGCTTAGATACCGGGAGGGAGCAGTACTTC,CASSLDTGREQYF
TRBD1,TRBV6-5,-,TRBJ2-5,TGTGCCAGCAGGGGGGACAGGGAGGAGACCCAGTACTTC,CASRGDREETQYF
TRBD2,TRBV7-2,-,TRBJ2-3,TGTGCCAGCAGCCTGACTAGCGGGGCAAGCACAGATACGCAGTATTTT,CASSLTSGASTDTQYF
TRBD1,TRBV12-5,few,TRBJ1-1,TGTGCTAGTGGTTTAGGGACAGGGGAGACTGAAGCTTTCTTT,CASGLGTGETEAFF
-,TRBV28,-,TRBJ1-4,TGTGCCAGCAGTTTACGGGGTGCAACTAATGAAAAACTGTTTTTT,CASSLRGATNEKLFF
TRBD1,TRBV30,-,TRBJ2-1,TGTGCCTGGAGTGTCCTGACAGGGCAGAATGAGCAGTTCTTC,CAWSVLTGQNEQFF
TRBD2,TRBV10-2,-,TRBJ2-5,TGCGCCAGCAGGACTAGCGGCCAAGAGACCCAGTACTTC,CASRTSGQETQYF
-,TRBV7-9,-,TRBJ1-2,TGTGCCAGCACCCAAGGGGGGGTCAATGGCTACACCTTC,CASTQGGVNGYTF
-,TRBV6-5,few,TRBJ1-1,TGTGCCAGCAGGATCGAGCAAATGAACACTGAAGCTTTCTTT,CASRIEQMNTEAFF
-,TRBV30,-,TRBJ1-1,TGTGCTGGAGGCCCTAAGAGGTACACTGAAGCTTTCTTT,CAGGPKRYTEAFF
-,TRBV7-9,-,TRBJ2-7,TGTGCCAGCAGCTACGGGGTCGACGAGCAGTACTTC,CASSYGVDEQYF
-,TRBV19,-,TRBJ1-2,TGTGCCAGTAGAACAACAGGGCCCGCCTATGGCTACACCTTC,CASRTTGPAYGYTF
TRBD2,TRBV15,-,TRBJ2-7,TGTGCCACCAGCAGAGCCCTAGCGGGAGCGGACGAGCAGTACTTC,CATSRALAGADEQYF
-,TRBV6-6,-,TRBJ1-6,TGTGCCAGCAGTTACGACCGGGATTCACCCCTCCACTTT,CASSYDRDSPLHF
-,TRBV7-2,-,TRBJ1-2,TGTGCCAGCAGCTCACGAGGGGGGGATGCGGTCTATGGCTACACCTTC,CASSSRGGDAVYGYTF
TRBD1,TRBV5-1,-,TRBJ1-5,TGCGCCAGCAGCTTGGAGACAGGGTCCAATCAGCCCCAGCATTTT,CASSLETGSNQPQHF
-,TRBV6-6,-,TRBJ1-3,TGTGCCAGCAGTTGGACAGTCTCTGGAAACACCATATATTTT,CASSWTVSGNTIYF
TRBD1,TRBV6-2/TRBV6-3,-,TRBJ2-3,TGTGCCAGCAGTTCGGGACAGGTGACCACAGATACGCAGTATTTT,CASSSGQVTTDTQYF
TRBD2,TRBV24-1,-,TRBJ2-3,TGTGCCACCAGTGATGGACTAGCGGGAGTGACAGATACGCAGTATTTT,CATSDGLAGVTDTQYF